This passage covers 10 T cell receptor beta chains from one sample sequenced in a study of blood T cell repertoires in COVID-19. Assay: immunoSEQ multiplex PCR; the TCRdb copy retains only in-frame clones and omits some. The sample lists roughly 240,000 clones, less than 90% seen once, with under 5.5% in the top ten. The sequenced sample was peripheral blood. These receptor sequences come from a man aged 55 to 70 who had recovered from COVID-19.

The rearrangement uses TRBV29-1 and TRBJ1-2; D is undetermined. The length of the CDR3 is 14 residues. The V end lost 4 bases, the J end lost 2 bases, and 14 bases lay between the germline ends. Germline-derived CDR1 and CDR2 are SQVTM and ANQGSEA. This chain's CDR3 is CSVASVGRNYGYTF. For the CDR3, the DNA is TGCAGCGTTGCCTCCGTGGGGAGGAACTATGGCTACACCTTC.

The chain is built from TRBV5-1 and TRBJ2-3; 7 bases fit TRBD1. This CDR3 is 17 amino acids long. Unmatched junction bases numbered 7, after V lost 0 bases and J lost 0 bases. From germline, CDR1 is SGHRS and CDR2 YFSETQ. CDR3: CASSLANRDSSTDTQYF. The CDR3 nucleotides are TGCGCCAGCAGCTTGGCCAACCGGGACAGCAGCACAGATACGCAGTATTTT.

The gene calls are TRBV19 and TRBJ2-2; 8 bases are shared with TRBD1. Per germline, CDR1 LNHDA and CDR2 SQIVND (reference sequence). The CDR3 is 14 amino acids. V was clipped by 10 bases and J by 5 bases; unmatched bases: 9. For the CDR3, the DNA is TGTGCCACCCTCGGACAGGGTATTACCGGGGAGCTGTTTTTT. Its protein is CATLGQGITGELFF.

As for this clone: One end of the junction does not line up with germline, which may come from a read error. This sequence joins TRBV20-1 and TRBJ2-7; D is perhaps TRBD1 (5 bases). The CDR3 runs 14 residues. The V gene's germline CDR1 is DFQATT and CDR2 SNEGSKA (reference sequence). The CDR3 spells CSSSQTDRPDEQYF. CDR3 bases: TGCAGTTCTAGTCAGACAGACCGCCCCGACGAGCAGTACTTC.

This chain connects TRBV18 to TRBJ1-3; D perhaps matches TRBD1 (6 bases). CDR1 and CDR2 from the germline V gene are KGHSH and LQKENI. Trimming stripped 6 bases from V and 4 bases from J, with 10 bases between. This CDR3 comprises 13 residues. The CDR3 coding sequence is TGTGCCAGCTCCCCCGACAGGGGAAACACCATATATTTT. Translated: CASSPDRGNTIYF.

This clone was recorded once. At one of its ends the junction is not consistent with the germline gene, which may arise from a read error. V is TRBV3-1 (or the pseudogene TRBV3-2) and J is TRBJ1-1; D is unresolved. The CDR3 is 10 residues long. Germline V lookup: CDR1 LGHDT, CDR2 YNNKEL (reference sequence). CDR3 sequence (DNA): TGTGCCAGCAGCCGAGCTCGCAAGCGGTTT. Its translation: CASSRARKRF.

The chain recombines TRBV28 with TRBJ2-6, with D possibly matching TRBD1 (7 bases). Trimming removed 5 bases from V and 2 bases from J, with 10 bases in between. CDR3 length equals 15 residues. Germline CDR1 MDHEN, CDR2 SYDVKM. CDR3 protein: CASSSRGAGANVLTF. In nucleotides, the CDR3 is TGTGCCAGCAGTAGCAGGGGGGCTGGGGCCAACGTCCTGACTTTC.

The chain recombines TRBV6-1 with TRBJ2-5; D is ambiguous. This CDR3 contains 12 residues. Looked up from germline, CDR1 is MNHNS and CDR2 is SASEGT. The V gene lost 3 bases and the J gene lost 1 base, with 3 bases spanning the gap. The CDR3 reads CASSDGQETQYF. The DNA for the CDR3 is TGTGCCAGCAGTGACGGCCAAGAGACCCAGTACTTC.

The CDR3 loop reads CASSPQRGLAGVSPQNIQYF. CDR3 nucleotide sequence: TGTGCCAGCTCACCACAAAGAGGACTAGCGGGAGTGTCCCCCCAAAACATTCAGTACTTC. The chain is built from TRBV18 and TRBJ2-4; 13 bases agree with TRBD2. This CDR3 is 20 amino acids long. CDR1 is KGHSH and CDR2 is LQKENI in the germline V gene. The V gene end was trimmed by 1 base and the J gene end by 5 bases; junction bases not matched to a gene: 14. Using reference TRBV18 and TRBJ2-4 for the parts outside the CDR3, the full variable domain is NAGVMQNPRHLVRRRGQEARLRCSPMKGHSHVYWYRQLPEEGLKFMVYLQKENIIDESGMPKERFSAEFPKEGPSILRIQQVVRGDSAAYFCASSPQRGLAGVSPQNIQYFGAGTRLSVL.

V usage is TRBV30 and J usage is TRBJ1-6; D is perhaps TRBD1 (5 bases). This CDR3 is built from 13 residues. The V end was cut by 3 bases, the J end by 10 bases, with 13 bases between. Germline assignment: CDR1 GTSNPN and CDR2 SVGIG (reference sequence). For the CDR3, the DNA is TGTGCCTGGAGCTCCAGGGAGGGCTCACCCCTCCACTTT. Translation gives CAWSSREGSPLHF.